Below are 30 T cell receptor beta chains sequenced from a single sample in a study of OX40 agonist ivuxolimab in advanced cancers. Assay used: immunoSEQ multiplex PCR; TCRdb lists only in-frame clones, some missing. In the table there are tens of thousands of clones, less than 90% of which are singletons. The sequencing used CD4+ or CD8+ T cells sorted from blood, collected in a trial of the OX40 agonist ivuxolimab. The receptors stem from an adult with an advanced solid tumor such as melanoma, head and neck, liver or kidney cancer.

The V call is TRBV4-1, the J call TRBJ1-6, with unresolved D. The V gene lost 2 bases and the J gene lost 0 bases, with 5 bases spanning the gap. The germline V gene encodes CDR1 MGHRA and CDR2 YSYEKL. This CDR3 has 15 amino acids. The CDR3 protein is CASSQLSSYNSPLHF. The CDR3 DNA is TGCGCCAGCAGCCAATTGAGCTCCTATAATTCACCCCTCCACTTT.

The rearrangement joins TRBV19 to TRBJ2-1, with 12 positions matching TRBD2. Looked up from germline, CDR1 is LNHDA and CDR2 is SQIVND (reference sequence). V shed 5 bases and J 8 bases; nucleotides not matched to a gene: 4. The CDR3 totals 14 residues. In DNA form, the CDR3 reads TGTGCCAGTAGTCTAGCGGGGGGGCTGGATGAGCAGTTCTTC. It is translated as CASSLAGGLDEQFF.

The chain is built from TRBV7-6 and TRBJ2-7, with 9 positions matching TRBD1. From germline, CDR1 is SGHVS and CDR2 FNYEAQ. Germline trimming cut 1 base from V and 2 bases from J; bases unmatched to any gene: 6. The CDR3 has 16 amino acids. The CDR3 bases are TGTGCCAGCAGCTTAGGGGACAGGGTAAATCCCTACGAGCAGTACTTC. It translates to CASSLGDRVNPYEQYF.

V is TRBV27 and J is TRBJ2-1; TRBD2 matches at 12 bases. This CDR3 contains 18 residues. V dropped 1 base and J dropped 5; count of bases not matched to a gene: 9. Germline loops: CDR1 MNHEY, CDR2 SMNVEV (reference sequence). CDR3 nucleotide sequence: TGTGCCAGCAGTTTATTGTCTAGCGGGAGGGCCCTTCACAATGAGCAGTTCTTC. As protein: CASSLLSSGRALHNEQFF.

The rearrangement links TRBV7-9 to TRBJ2-5; D is perhaps TRBD2 (7 bases). In germline, CDR1 is SEHNR, CDR2 FQNEAQ (reference sequence). Trimming took 5 bases from V and 5 from J, leaving 15 bases between them. The CDR3 totals 14 residues. In DNA form, the CDR3 reads TGTGCCAGCAGCGATGAGGGGGGGAGGGAGACCCAGTACTTC. Its protein product is CASSDEGGRETQYF.

The chain joins TRBV15 to TRBJ1-5; a possible D gene is TRBD1 (6 bases). Trimming left V 4 bases short and J 5 bases short, with 18 bases between. Germline CDR1 LNHNV, CDR2 YYDKDF (reference sequence). This CDR3 has 16 amino acids. The CDR3 region has the DNA TGTGCCACCAGCATGGGGTCCGGGACACTCCATCAGCCCCAGCATTTT. Its translation: CATSMGSGTLHQPQHF.

V and J are TRBV13 and TRBJ2-7; 7 bases agree with TRBD2. CDR1 and CDR2 (germline): PRHDT, FYEKMQ (reference sequence). The CDR3 totals 13 residues. Trimming at V came to 4 bases and at J to 3 bases, leaving 3 bases not matched to a gene. CDR3 nucleotide sequence: TGTGCCAGCAGCTCCGGGGGGAACTACGAGCAGTACTTC. Translated, it gives CASSSGGNYEQYF.

On this clone: Germline is not matched at one junction end, which may reflect a read error. The chain couples TRBV7-7 to TRBJ2-3; weak D call: TRBD2 (6 bases). The V gene's germline CDR1 is SSHAT and CDR2 FNYEAQ (reference sequence). The CDR3 contains 21 residues. The CDR3 DNA follows: TGTGCTAGCAGCTTAGGGCCCTCTTTCCCCCGAGCTGGGGGGATTGCAGATACGCAGTATTTT. Translation gives CASSLGPSFPRAGGIADTQYF.

The chain is built from TRBV6-1 and TRBJ2-7; D is unresolved. Germline V gene data show CDR1 as MNHNS and CDR2 as SASEGT. The CDR3 is 13 residues long. Trimming cost V 4 bases and J 2 bases, with 9 bases left between them. CDR3 region: CASSGLEAYEQYF. The CDR3 bases are TGTGCCAGCAGTGGACTCGAGGCCTACGAGCAGTACTTC.

The V and J genes are TRBV28 and TRBJ1-5; tentative D call: TRBD1 (5 bases). Germline loops: CDR1 MDHEN, CDR2 SYDVKM. Between the trimmed V and J ends, which lost 7 bases and 2 bases, there was a span of 9 bases. The CDR3 runs 13 residues. CDR3 coding DNA: TGTGCCAGCATCCGGGGGGGCAATCAGCCCCAGCATTTT. Translating gives CASIRGGNQPQHF.

This clone was detected once. The rearrangement uses TRBV4-3 and TRBJ2-7; TRBD2 agrees at 7 bases. The CDR3 loop spans 15 amino acids. Trimming cost V 0 bases and J 2 bases; bases outside gene matches: 4. The germline V gene encodes CDR1 LGHNA and CDR2 YSLEER. In nucleotides, the CDR3 is TGCGCCAGCAGCCAAGACGTGGGAGGGCCCTACGAGCAGTACTTC. Amino acids: CASSQDVGGPYEQYF.

This clone came up once. Within the sample, other DNA sequences also encode this same CDR3. The J gene is TRBJ2-3, the V gene TRBV9, with D unresolved. The CDR3 runs 12 residues. V lost 0 bases, J lost 4 bases, and 3 bases lay in between. Germline values: CDR1 SGDLS, CDR2 YYNGEE. CDR3 coding DNA: TGTGCCAGCAGCGTAGAACCAGATACGCAGTATTTT. Amino acids: CASSVEPDTQYF. Full variable domain (missing parts from reference TRBV9 and TRBJ2-3): DSGVTQTPKHLITATGQRVTLRCSPRSGDLSVYWYQQSLDQGLQFLIQYYNGEERAKGNILERFSAQQFPDLHSELNLSSLELGDSALYFCASSVEPDTQYFGPGTRLTVL.

DNA for the CDR3: TGTGCCAGCAGTGACTTACTAATAGGCACCGGGGAGCTGTTTTTT. This translates into CASSDLLIGTGELFF. This sequence joins TRBV6-1 and TRBJ2-2, with D unclear. Trimming shortened V by 3 bases and J by 4 bases, and 12 bases separated the two germline ends. Per germline, CDR1 MNHNS and CDR2 SASEGT. This CDR3 has 15 amino acids.

V and J are TRBV10-2 and TRBJ2-7; 8 bases match TRBD1. CDR3 size: 11 residues. In germline, CDR1 is WSHSY, CDR2 SAAADI. The trim removed 8 bases at V and 3 bases at J, leaving 0 bases unmatched. Here the CDR3 reads CASGQGYEQYF. DNA for the CDR3: TGCGCCAGCGGACAGGGCTACGAGCAGTACTTC.

The chain recombines TRBV14 with TRBJ2-3; 11 bases fit TRBD2. V shed 3 bases and J 6 bases; nucleotides not matched to a gene: 8. The germline V gene encodes CDR1 SGHDN and CDR2 FVKESK. The CDR3 runs 16 residues. CDR3 DNA: TGTGCCAGCAGCCAGCACCCGGGACTAGCGGCTGATACGCAGTATTTT. This translates into CASSQHPGLAADTQYF.

The genes are TRBV27 and TRBJ1-1; D is unresolved. The CDR3 is 13 amino acids. In germline, CDR1 is MNHEY, CDR2 SMNVEV (reference sequence). V lost 5 bases, J lost 0 bases, and 7 bases lay in between. CDR3 nucleotides: TGTGCCAGCAGTGCTCTGGTGAACACTGAAGCTTTCTTT. Its translation: CASSALVNTEAFF.

The chain recombines TRBV7-9 with TRBJ2-2; the match to TRBD2 covers 11 bases. The V gene end was trimmed by 4 bases and the J gene end by 0 bases; junction bases not matched to a gene: 10. CDR1 and CDR2 from the germline V gene are SEHNR and FQNEAQ (reference sequence). This CDR3 has 19 amino acids. The CDR3 spells CASSSTSGASPANTGELFF. In nucleotides, the CDR3 is TGTGCCAGCAGCTCGACTAGCGGGGCCTCTCCGGCGAACACCGGGGAGCTGTTTTTT.

The rearrangement joins TRBV28 to TRBJ1-4; 8 nucleotides line up with TRBD1. The CDR3 length is 15 residues. The V gene's germline CDR1 is MDHEN and CDR2 SYDVKM. J lost 5 bases, V lost 4 bases, and 6 bases had no gene match. CDR3 bases: TGTGCCAGCAGTTCTGTGGACAGGGTGAATGAAAAACTGTTTTTT. The encoded protein is CASSSVDRVNEKLFF. Variable domain in full (rest from reference TRBV28 and TRBJ1-4): DVKVTQSSRYLVKRTGEKVFLECVQDMDHENMFWYRQDPGLGLRLIYFSYDVKMKEKGDIPEGYSVSREKKERFSLILESASTNQTSMYLCASSSVDRVNEKLFFGSGTQLSVL.

The rearrangement links TRBV13 to TRBJ2-1, with 13 nucleotides matching TRBD2. Germline V lookup: CDR1 PRHDT, CDR2 FYEKMQ (reference sequence). The V gene end was trimmed by 2 bases and the J gene end by 8 bases; junction bases not matched to a gene: 12. CDR3 length: 18 amino acids. CDR3 sequence (DNA): TGTGCCAGCAGCTTAAAGGGTCTAACTAGCGGGGGGGCCTATGAGCAGTTCTTC. As protein: CASSLKGLTSGGAYEQFF.

V usage is TRBV28 and J usage is TRBJ2-7; D remains ambiguous. The germline V and J ends were trimmed by 3 bases and 6 bases, with 6 bases remaining between them. The CDR3 contains 11 residues. Looked up from germline, CDR1 is MDHEN and CDR2 is SYDVKM. The CDR3 bases are TGTGCCAGCAGTTTTTTTGGCGAGCAGTACTTC. This translates into CASSFFGEQYF.

The rearrangement links TRBV9 to TRBJ2-2; D might be TRBD2 (6 bases). The CDR3 totals 15 residues. Trimming pared 0 bases from V and 4 bases from J, leaving 10 bases between. Germline V lookup: CDR1 SGDLS, CDR2 YYNGEE. The CDR3 spells CASSVEVGGTGELFF. CDR3 coding DNA: TGTGCCAGCAGCGTAGAGGTGGGGGGCACCGGGGAGCTGTTTTTT. The full variable domain, with the rest looked up from reference TRBV9 and TRBJ2-2, is DSGVTQTPKHLITATGQRVTLRCSPRSGDLSVYWYQQSLDQGLQFLIQYYNGEERAKGNILERFSAQQFPDLHSELNLSSLELGDSALYFCASSVEVGGTGELFFGEGSRLTVL.

This chain connects TRBV27 to TRBJ2-7; a possible D gene is TRBD1 (5 bases). The CDR3 length is 14 residues. V gave up 1 base and J gave up 5 bases, with 12 bases separating them. The germline gives CDR1 MNHEY, CDR2 SMNVEV (reference sequence). CDR3 region: CASSLYQGGHEQYF. As DNA, the CDR3 is TGTGCCAGCAGTTTATACCAGGGTGGGCACGAGCAGTACTTC.

V is TRBV7-9 and J is TRBJ1-4; 8 bases are shared with TRBD1. CDR1 SEHNR and CDR2 FQNEAQ come from the germline V gene (reference sequence). J gave up 5 bases and V 4 bases, and 9 bases lay outside the gene matches. This CDR3 comprises 16 residues. CDR3 bases: TGTGCCAGCAGCTGGGACAGGAGCCCTTTGAATGAAAAACTGTTTTTT. Its translation is CASSWDRSPLNEKLFF. The whole variable domain, filled in from reference TRBV7-9 and TRBJ1-4, reads DTGVSQNPRHKITKRGQNVTFRCDPISEHNRLYWYRQTLGQGPEFLTYFQNEAQLEKSRLLSDRFSAERPKGSFSTLEIQRTEQGDSAMYLCASSWDRSPLNEKLFFGSGTQLSVL.

This chain uses TRBV19 with TRBJ2-7; 9 bases fit TRBD2. The germline V gene has CDR1 LNHDA and CDR2 SQIVND (reference sequence). The CDR3 runs 16 residues. V dropped 2 bases and J dropped 1; count of bases not matched to a gene: 6. The CDR3 loop is CASSIQPGLASYEQYF. CDR3 nucleotides: TGTGCCAGTAGTATACAACCGGGACTAGCTTCCTACGAGCAGTACTTC. Full variable domain (rest looked up from reference TRBV19 and TRBJ2-7): DGGITQSPKYLFRKEGQNVTLSCEQNLNHDAMYWYRQDPGQGLRLIYYSQIVNDFQKGDIAEGYSVSREKKESFPLTVTSAQKNPTAFYLCASSIQPGLASYEQYFGPGTRLTVT.

The table lists this clone with a few counts. The chain links TRBV4-3 to TRBJ2-7; either TRBD1 or TRBD2 may supply D (5 bases each). Germline assignment: CDR1 LGHNA and CDR2 YSLEER. The V end lost 5 bases, the J end lost 5 bases, and 19 bases lay between the germline ends. The CDR3 is 15 amino acids. The CDR3 sequence: CASSSNLGVSDEQYF. CDR3 sequence (DNA): TGCGCCAGCAGCTCTAATTTGGGGGTCTCGGACGAGCAGTACTTC.

The chain combines TRBV28 with TRBJ2-5; TRBD2 matches 14 bases. The junction had 8 bases not matched to a gene; V was cut back by 4 bases and J by 1 base. Looked up from germline, CDR1 is MDHEN and CDR2 is SYDVKM. The CDR3 sequence is 18 residues long. As DNA, the CDR3 is TGTGCCAGCAGTTCGTTTCGACTAGCGGGGGGGACCCAAGAGACCCAGTACTTC. Translating gives CASSSFRLAGGTQETQYF.

The chain has TRBV6-1 and TRBJ1-2, with unresolved D. V gave up 2 bases and J gave up 3 bases, with 16 bases separating them. The CDR3 runs 16 residues. Germline V gives CDR1 MNHNS, CDR2 SASEGT. The CDR3 reads CASSERLGLGDYGYTF. In nucleotides, the CDR3 is TGTGCCAGCAGTGAAAGGTTAGGCCTTGGCGACTATGGCTACACCTTC.

To note about this clone: The same CDR3 arises from other DNA sequences in this sample as well. The V call is TRBV7-3, the J call TRBJ2-4; no firm D call. This CDR3 has 16 residues. From germline, CDR1 is SGHTA and CDR2 FQGTGA. The V end was cut by 0 bases, the J end by 1 base, with 10 bases between. The CDR3 nucleotides are TGTGCCAGCAGCTTAACGATTAGCACGGCCAAAAACATTCAGTACTTC. This translates into CASSLTISTAKNIQYF.

The chain has TRBV4-3 and TRBJ1-6; D gene ambiguous. The V gene's germline CDR1 is LGHNA and CDR2 YSLEER. CDR3 length: 14 amino acids. V was cut by 0 bases and J by 6 bases, with 6 bases left in between. The CDR3 loop reads CASSQDSSNSPLHF. CDR3 DNA sequence: TGCGCCAGCAGCCAAGATAGTAGTAATTCACCCCTCCACTTT.

V gene TRBV4-3 combines with J gene TRBJ2-1; TRBD2 aligns across 7 bases. V was clipped by 0 bases and J by 8 bases; unmatched bases: 7. Per the germline V gene, CDR1 is LGHNA and CDR2 is YSLEER. The CDR3 contains 15 residues. This chain's CDR3 is CASSQDYRLADEQFF. CDR3 sequence (DNA): TGCGCCAGCAGCCAAGATTATCGACTAGCCGATGAGCAGTTCTTC.